This entry lists 11 T cell receptor beta chains sequenced from one sample in a study of shared clonotypes between healthy human individuals. The method was immunoSEQ multiplex PCR; TCRdb's version includes in-frame clones alone and lacks a portion of them. The sample yields approximately 2.1 million clones, 85% to 95% seen once. The sample was naive CD4+ T cells from PBMCs. Documented subset: CD45RA+ positively selected. Receptor source: a young man in good health. Some clones in this sample may be carry-over from other donors' samples.

The chain is built from TRBV5-5 and TRBJ2-5, with 8 positions matching TRBD2. This CDR3 comprises 16 residues. J lost 1 base, V lost 4 bases, and 9 bases had no gene match. CDR1 and CDR2 from the germline V gene are SGHKS and YYEKEE (reference sequence). The CDR3: CASSIGAGVSQETQYF. CDR3 bases: TGTGCCAGCAGCATAGGAGCGGGAGTCTCCCAAGAGACCCAGTACTTC. The whole variable domain, remainder taken from reference TRBV5-5 and TRBJ2-5, is DAGVTQSPTHLIKTRGQQVTLRCSPISGHKSVSWYQQVLGQGPQFIFQYYEKEERGRGNFPDRFSARQFPNYSSELNVNALLLGDSALYLCASSIGAGVSQETQYFGPGTRLLVL.

V and J are TRBV4-1 and TRBJ1-1, with D possibly TRBD1 on 5 matching bases. This CDR3 spans 14 amino acids. The germline V gene encodes CDR1 MGHRA and CDR2 YSYEKL. Trimming pared 4 bases from V and 4 bases from J, leaving 13 bases between. The CDR3 coding sequence is TGCGCCAGCAGCCCGCAGGGAACCGGCACTGAAGCTTTCTTT. This gives the protein CASSPQGTGTEAFF.

The rearrangement uses TRBV7-2 and TRBJ2-7; 10 bases align to TRBD1. The junction had 4 bases not matched to a gene; V was cut back by 1 base and J by 4 bases. The CDR3 is 15 residues long. Germline assignment: CDR1 SGHTA and CDR2 FQGNSA. CDR3 sequence reads: CASSLVRQGAYEQYF. The CDR3 nucleotides read TGTGCCAGCAGCTTAGTCCGACAGGGGGCTTACGAGCAGTACTTC.

The chain has TRBV11-3 and TRBJ1-1; unclear D gene. The CDR3 covers 13 residues. Trimming left V 6 bases short and J 1 base short, with 9 bases between. The germline CDR1 and CDR2 sequences are SGHNT and YENEEA. CDR3 sequence reads: CASSGSRNTEAFF. The CDR3 bases are TGTGCCAGCAGTGGGAGCAGGAACACTGAAGCTTTCTTT.

The chain couples TRBV2 to TRBJ2-5, with 7 nucleotides matching TRBD1. Germline V gene data show CDR1 as SNHLY and CDR2 as FYNNEI. The V and J ends lost 7 bases and 5 bases, in that order; junction bases with no gene match: 4. CDR3 length equals 12 residues. The CDR3 loop reads CASNLRGETQYF. The CDR3 coding sequence is TGTGCCAGCAATCTCAGGGGGGAGACCCAGTACTTC.

J is TRBJ2-5 and V is TRBV2, with 10 bases fitting TRBD2. CDR1 SNHLY and CDR2 FYNNEI come from the germline V gene. With V trimmed by 6 bases and J by 4 bases, 5 bases remained unmatched. The CDR3 consists of 14 residues. The CDR3 sequence: CASRLLAGVETQYF. The DNA of the CDR3 is TGTGCCAGCAGGCTCCTAGCGGGAGTAGAGACCCAGTACTTC.

This chain connects TRBV2 to TRBJ2-1; 8 bases are a match to TRBD2. Unmatched junction bases numbered 11, after V lost 4 bases and J lost 9 bases. There are 15 residues in the CDR3. From germline, CDR1 is SNHLY and CDR2 FYNNEI. The DNA for the CDR3 is TGTGCCAGCAGTGGGCCCGGGACTAGTCTCGGTGAGCAGTTCTTC. Its protein is CASSGPGTSLGEQFF.

The rearrangement joins TRBV7-3 to TRBJ2-2, with unresolved D. Between the trimmed V and J ends, which lost 4 bases and 1 base, there was a span of 7 bases. The CDR3 spans 14 residues. CDR1 and CDR2 from the germline V gene are SGHTA and FQGTGA. Here the CDR3 reads CASSSVGNTGELFF. For the CDR3, the DNA is TGTGCCAGCAGCTCGGTGGGGAACACCGGGGAGCTGTTTTTT.

The chain has TRBV5-1 and TRBJ2-2, with D possibly matching TRBD1 (6 bases). Trimming left V 3 bases short and J 4 bases short, with 16 bases between. The CDR3 totals 16 residues. Per the germline V gene, CDR1 is SGHRS and CDR2 is YFSETQ. The CDR3 coding sequence is TGCGCCAGCAGCTCGCAAGTTACAGGGACCACCGGGGAGCTGTTTTTT. This translates into CASSSQVTGTTGELFF.

The chain joins TRBV5-8 to TRBJ1-5; D remains unclear. Trimming stripped 9 bases from V and 9 bases from J, with 22 bases between. CDR1 is SGHTS and CDR2 is YDEGEE in the germline V gene. The CDR3 consists of 14 residues. The chain's CDR3 is CATYNGRLVMPQHF. CDR3 nucleotide sequence: TGTGCCACCTACAATGGTAGACTCGTCATGCCCCAGCATTTT.

The chain has TRBV19 and TRBJ1-1; D possibly corresponds to TRBD1 (5 bases). The germline V and J ends were trimmed by 5 bases and 5 bases, with 18 bases remaining between them. Germline V gives CDR1 LNHDA, CDR2 SQIVND (reference sequence). CDR3 length equals 15 residues. The CDR3 coding sequence is TGTGCCAGTAGTCCCTGGGGGACCGTGGGTACTGAAGCTTTCTTT. Translating gives CASSPWGTVGTEAFF.